What follows are 17 T cell receptor beta chains derived from one specimen sequenced in a study of T cell responses to AZD1222 COVID-19 vaccine. Clones were read by immunoSEQ multiplex PCR, and TCRdb kept only the in-frame ones, dropping some. Here the sample spans 130,000 to 150,000 clones, about 91% being singletons. Sequenced material: peripheral blood, taken on day 0 of AZD1222 vaccination. The receptors stem from an adult in good health.

The chain uses TRBV13 and TRBJ1-6; D is perhaps TRBD1 (5 bases). V was pared by 1 base and J by 8 bases, with 12 bases between. Germline-derived CDR1 and CDR2 are PRHDT and FYEKMQ (reference sequence). This CDR3 has 15 residues. The CDR3 is CASSLDGGTDSPLHF. The CDR3 DNA reads TGTGCCAGCAGCTTAGACGGGGGTACCGATTCACCCCTCCACTTT.

The V gene is TRBV20-1, the J gene TRBJ2-7, with D perhaps matching TRBD1 (5 bases). Germline CDR1 and CDR2: DFQATT and SNEGSKA (reference sequence). There are 9 residues in the CDR3. The V end was cut by 6 bases, the J end by 13 bases, with 13 bases between. CDR3 in DNA: TGCAGTGCCAGCCCAGGGCGCTACTTC. Encoded protein: CSASPGRYF.

V gene TRBV7-8 combines with J gene TRBJ2-7; TRBD2 matches at 8 bases. Germline values: CDR1 SGHVS, CDR2 FQNEAQ. The CDR3 is 13 residues long. Unmatched junction bases numbered 4, after V lost 5 bases and J lost 4 bases. The CDR3 DNA reads TGTGCCAGCAGCCGCGGGACTAGTTACGAGCAGTACTTC. Translated, it gives CASSRGTSYEQYF.

This chain uses TRBV20-1 with TRBJ2-2; D is unresolved. The length of the CDR3 is 16 residues. V lost 3 bases, J lost 0 bases, and 14 bases lay in between. Looked up from germline, CDR1 is DFQATT and CDR2 is SNEGSKA (reference sequence). The CDR3 here is CSASSPGLTNTGELFF. In DNA form, the CDR3 reads TGCAGTGCTAGTTCTCCTGGGTTAACGAACACCGGGGAGCTGTTTTTT.

This chain connects TRBV7-6 to TRBJ2-7, with TRBD2 identical over 11 bases. In germline, CDR1 is SGHVS, CDR2 FNYEAQ. V trimming: 4 bases; J trimming: 7 bases; junction bases outside the gene matches: 15. This CDR3 has 17 residues. The CDR3 reads CASSSLSTSGSYQEQYF. The CDR3 DNA sequence: TGTGCCAGCAGCTCCCTTTCTACTAGCGGGAGTTATCAAGAGCAGTACTTC.

This chain connects TRBV7-2 to TRBJ2-7; 10 bases line up with TRBD2. The CDR3 extends over 15 amino acids. Trimming at V came to 5 bases and at J to 3 bases, leaving 7 bases not matched to a gene. Per germline, CDR1 SGHTA and CDR2 FQGNSA. The CDR3 DNA sequence: TGTGCCAGCAGCCATCGATGGACTAGCGGCTACGAGCAGTACTTC. Translation: CASSHRWTSGYEQYF.

The chain couples TRBV7-2 to TRBJ1-1; TRBD1 matches at 7 bases. CDR1 is SGHTA and CDR2 is FQGNSA in the germline V gene. J lost 1 base, V lost 4 bases, and 6 bases had no gene match. The CDR3 is 15 residues long. CDR3 in DNA: TGTGCCAGCAGCTACCCCAGGGGGGGGAACACTGAAGCTTTCTTT. It specifies CASSYPRGGNTEAFF.

This clone was detected ten times or more. This chain connects TRBV30 to TRBJ1-6; TRBD1 aligns across 9 bases. V lost 2 bases to trimming and J lost 14 bases; unmatched junction nucleotides: 10. Germline values: CDR1 GTSNPN, CDR2 SVGIG (reference sequence). The CDR3 has 14 residues. CDR3 loop: CAWSTGQGRSTLHF. CDR3 nucleotides: TGTGCCTGGAGTACGGGACAGGGTCGATCAACCCTCCACTTT.

The rearrangement links TRBV5-1 to TRBJ1-2, with a tentative D call TRBD1 (6 bases). The CDR3 extends over 17 amino acids. Trimming pared 5 bases from V and 0 bases from J, leaving 20 bases between. Per the germline V gene, CDR1 is SGHRS and CDR2 is YFSETQ. Here the CDR3 DNA reads TGCGCCAGCAGTCAGAATCCAGGGGCACAAGCTAACTATGGCTACACCTTC. It is translated as CASSQNPGAQANYGYTF.

V is TRBV4-2 and J is TRBJ1-4, with unresolved D. V lost 1 base and J lost 8, with 8 bases in between. CDR1 and CDR2 (germline): LGHNA, YNFKEQ. The CDR3 sequence is 13 residues long. CDR3 residues: CASSQVFGEKLFF. For the CDR3, the DNA is TGTGCCAGCAGCCAAGTTTTTGGCGAAAAACTGTTTTTT.

The sample holds one count of this clone. The V gene is TRBV19, the J gene TRBJ2-7, with 7 bases aligning to TRBD1. This CDR3 region has 15 residues. The germline CDR1 and CDR2 sequences are LNHDA and SQIVND (reference sequence). After removal of 3 bases from V and 0 bases from J, the junction contained 5 bases not matched to a gene. The CDR3 is CASSITGVPSYEQYF. CDR3 nucleotide sequence: TGTGCCAGTAGTATTACAGGGGTACCCTCCTACGAGCAGTACTTC.

This CDR3 is CASSPLNGGTRTYEQYF. CDR3 DNA: TGTGCCAGCTCACCCCTAAATGGAGGGACAAGGACCTACGAGCAGTACTTC. The genes are TRBV18 and TRBJ2-7, with D possibly called TRBD1 or TRBD2 (6 bases each). CDR3 length equals 17 residues. V gave up 3 bases and J gave up 2 bases, with 20 bases separating them. Germline CDR1 is KGHSH and CDR2 is LQKENI.

The rearrangement links TRBV9 to TRBJ2-1, with TRBD2 matching 8 bases. Germline CDR1 is SGDLS and CDR2 is YYNGEE. This CDR3 is built from 15 residues. J lost 7 bases, V lost 0 bases, and 6 bases had no gene match. This chain's CDR3 is CASSVGAGGGNEQFF. The CDR3 coding sequence is TGTGCCAGCAGCGTAGGGGCGGGAGGAGGGAATGAGCAGTTCTTC.

The V and J genes are TRBV19 and TRBJ1-2, with 7 positions matching TRBD1. Unmatched junction bases numbered 6, after V lost 6 bases and J lost 5 bases. Germline CDR1 is LNHDA and CDR2 is SQIVND (reference sequence). This CDR3 region has 13 residues. The CDR3 DNA follows: TGTGCCAGTAGCTTAAGGGGACAGTATGGCTACACCTTC. Translated: CASSLRGQYGYTF.

The J gene is TRBJ2-5, the V gene TRBV6-6, with 8 bases that match TRBD2. Germline V gene data show CDR1 as MNHNY and CDR2 as SVGAGI (reference sequence). V lost 5 bases, J lost 5 bases, and 4 bases stayed unmatched. The CDR3 is made up of 13 amino acids. CDR3 bases: TGTGCCAGCAGTAGCGGGAGAGGGGAGACCCAGTACTTC. Its translation: CASSSGRGETQYF.

The genes are TRBV9 and TRBJ2-6; no firm D call. With 6 bases removed from V and 4 bases from J, the gap between germline ends came to 11 bases. Germline V CDR1 and CDR2: SGDLS, YYNGEE. The CDR3 extends over 14 amino acids. CDR3 amino acids: CASMIHPGANVLTF. The CDR3 coding sequence is TGTGCCAGCATGATTCACCCGGGGGCCAACGTCCTGACTTTC. The full variable domain, rest sourced from reference TRBV9 and TRBJ2-6, is DSGVTQTPKHLITATGQRVTLRCSPRSGDLSVYWYQQSLDQGLQFLIQYYNGEERAKGNILERFSAQQFPDLHSELNLSSLELGDSALYFCASMIHPGANVLTFGAGSRLTVL.

The chain links TRBV6-5 to TRBJ1-3; no clear D. V dropped 6 bases and J dropped 0 bases, with 9 bases sitting between them. The CDR3 totals 14 residues. Germline CDR1 and CDR2: MNHEY and SVGAGI. Here the CDR3 reads CASRPTSSGNTIYF. The CDR3 coding sequence is TGTGCCAGCAGGCCGACAAGCTCTGGAAACACCATATATTTT.